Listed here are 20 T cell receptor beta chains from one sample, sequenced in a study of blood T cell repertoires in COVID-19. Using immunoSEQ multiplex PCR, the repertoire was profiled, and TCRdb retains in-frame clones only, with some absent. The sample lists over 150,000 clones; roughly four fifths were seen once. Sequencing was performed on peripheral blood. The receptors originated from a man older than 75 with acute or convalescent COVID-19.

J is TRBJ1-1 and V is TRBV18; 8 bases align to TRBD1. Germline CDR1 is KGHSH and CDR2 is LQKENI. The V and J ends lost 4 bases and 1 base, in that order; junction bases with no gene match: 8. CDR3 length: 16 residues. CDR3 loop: CASSHLQTGENTEAFF. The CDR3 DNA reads TGTGCCAGCTCACACCTTCAGACAGGGGAGAACACTGAAGCTTTCTTT.

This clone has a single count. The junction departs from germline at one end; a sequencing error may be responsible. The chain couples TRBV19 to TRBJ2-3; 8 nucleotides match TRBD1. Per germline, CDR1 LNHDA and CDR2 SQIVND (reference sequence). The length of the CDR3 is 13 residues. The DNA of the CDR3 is TGTGCCACCGGACAGGGATCCACAGATACACAGTATTTT. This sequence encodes CATGQGSTDTQYF.

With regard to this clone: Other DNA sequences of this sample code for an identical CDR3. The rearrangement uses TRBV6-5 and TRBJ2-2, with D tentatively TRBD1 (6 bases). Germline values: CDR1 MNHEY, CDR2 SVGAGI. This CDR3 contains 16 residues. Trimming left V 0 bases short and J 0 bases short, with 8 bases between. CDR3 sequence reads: CASSYSWTANTGELFF. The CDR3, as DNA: TGTGCCAGCAGTTACTCTTGGACAGCGAACACCGGGGAGCTGTTTTTT.

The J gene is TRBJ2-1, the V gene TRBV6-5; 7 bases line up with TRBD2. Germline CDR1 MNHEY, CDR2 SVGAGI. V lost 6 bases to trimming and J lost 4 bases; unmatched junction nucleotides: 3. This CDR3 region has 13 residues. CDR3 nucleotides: TGTGCCAGCAGCCCGGGGGGTTACAATGAGCAGTTCTTC. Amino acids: CASSPGGYNEQFF.

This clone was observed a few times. This chain's CDR3 is CASSQDWDLDNEQFF. In DNA form, the CDR3 reads TGTGCCAGCAGCCAAGATTGGGACTTGGACAATGAGCAGTTCTTC. This chain connects TRBV4-2 to TRBJ2-1, with D possibly being TRBD2 (6 bases). CDR1 is LGHNA, CDR2 YNFKEQ, per germline. V was pared by 0 bases and J by 5 bases, with 11 bases between. The CDR3 loop spans 15 amino acids.

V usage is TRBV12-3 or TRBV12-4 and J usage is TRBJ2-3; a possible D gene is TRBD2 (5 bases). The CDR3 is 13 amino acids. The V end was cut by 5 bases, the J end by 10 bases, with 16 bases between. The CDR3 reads CASSPSLVYAQYF. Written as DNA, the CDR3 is TGTGCCAGCAGTCCGTCACTAGTGTATGCGCAGTATTTT.

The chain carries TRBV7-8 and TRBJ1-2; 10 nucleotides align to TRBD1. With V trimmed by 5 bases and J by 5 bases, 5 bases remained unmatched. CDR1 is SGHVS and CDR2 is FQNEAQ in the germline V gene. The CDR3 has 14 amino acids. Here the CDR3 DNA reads TGTGCCAGCAGCATTGGGACAGGGGTTTATGGCTACACCTTC. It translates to CASSIGTGVYGYTF. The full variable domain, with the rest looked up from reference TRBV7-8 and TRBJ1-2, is GAGVSQSPRYKVAKRGQDVALRCDPISGHVSLFWYQQALGQGPEFLTYFQNEAQLDKSGLPSDRFFAERPEGSVSTLKIQRTQQEDSAVYLCASSIGTGVYGYTFGSGTRLTVV.

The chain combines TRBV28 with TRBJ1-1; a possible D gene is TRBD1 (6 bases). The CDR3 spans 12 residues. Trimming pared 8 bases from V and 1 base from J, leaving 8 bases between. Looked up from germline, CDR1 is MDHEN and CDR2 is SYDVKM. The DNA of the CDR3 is TGTGCCAGCGTGACAGGGAACACTGAAGCTTTCTTT. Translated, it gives CASVTGNTEAFF.

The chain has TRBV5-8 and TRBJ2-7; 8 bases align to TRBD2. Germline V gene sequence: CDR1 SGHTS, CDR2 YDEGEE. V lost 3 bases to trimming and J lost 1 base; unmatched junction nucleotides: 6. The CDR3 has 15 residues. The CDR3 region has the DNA TGTGCCAGCAGCTCTCGGGCGGGGGGTTCCTACGAGCAGTACGTC. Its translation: CASSSRAGGSYEQYV.

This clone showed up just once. The CDR3 bases are TGTGCCAGCAGCCGGAGTGCAGGGACAACCCAAGAGACCCAGTACTTC. Translation gives CASSRSAGTTQETQYF. The chain employs TRBV5-4 and TRBJ2-5; tentatively, D is TRBD1 (6 bases). V was clipped by 4 bases and J by 1 base, with 17 bases between them. The V gene's germline CDR1 is SGHNT and CDR2 YYREEE (reference sequence). This CDR3 has 16 residues.

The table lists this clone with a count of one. The CDR3 spells CATRILTGGGYTF. Here the CDR3 DNA reads TGTGCCACCCGCATTTTAACAGGGGGCGGCTACACCTTC. The V call is TRBV28, the J call TRBJ1-2; 9 bases map to TRBD1. The V gene's germline CDR1 is MDHEN and CDR2 SYDVKM. The CDR3 contains 13 residues. V shed 10 bases, J shed 8 bases, and the junction held 11 bases outside the gene matches.

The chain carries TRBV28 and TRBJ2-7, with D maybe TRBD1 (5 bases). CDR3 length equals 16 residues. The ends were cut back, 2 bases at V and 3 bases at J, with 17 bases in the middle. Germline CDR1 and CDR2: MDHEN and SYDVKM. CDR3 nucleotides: TGTGCCAGCAGTTTAAGCCAGCATAGACAGTACTACGAGCAGTACGTC. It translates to CASSLSQHRQYYEQYV.

CDR3: CASSFAGLGDTQYF. The CDR3 DNA follows: TGTGCCAGCAGCTTCGCAGGGTTGGGAGATACGCAGTATTTT. The chain employs TRBV5-4 and TRBJ2-3; maybe TRBD1 (5 bases). The V gene's germline CDR1 is SGHNT and CDR2 YYREEE (reference sequence). The CDR3 sequence is 14 residues long. Between the trimmed V and J ends, which lost 2 bases and 5 bases, there was a span of 12 bases.

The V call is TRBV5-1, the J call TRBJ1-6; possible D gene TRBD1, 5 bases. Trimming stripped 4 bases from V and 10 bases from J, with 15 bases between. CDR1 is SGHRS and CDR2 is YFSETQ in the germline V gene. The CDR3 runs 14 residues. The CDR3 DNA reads TGCGCCAGCAGCCCCCACGGCGGGGACTCACCCCTCCACTTT. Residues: CASSPHGGDSPLHF.

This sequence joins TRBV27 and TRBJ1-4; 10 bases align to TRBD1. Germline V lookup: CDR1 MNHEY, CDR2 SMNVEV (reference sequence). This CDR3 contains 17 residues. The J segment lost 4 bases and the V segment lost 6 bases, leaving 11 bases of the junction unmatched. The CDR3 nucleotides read TGTGCCAGCAGGCACAGGGGACAGGGGAGGGTTAATGAAAAACTGTTTTTT. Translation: CASRHRGQGRVNEKLFF.

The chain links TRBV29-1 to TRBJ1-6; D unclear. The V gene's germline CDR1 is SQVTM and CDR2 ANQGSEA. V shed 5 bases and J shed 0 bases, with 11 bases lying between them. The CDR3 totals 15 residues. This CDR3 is CSVKDGSSYNSPLHF. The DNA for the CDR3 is TGCAGCGTTAAGGACGGGAGCTCCTATAATTCACCCCTCCACTTT.

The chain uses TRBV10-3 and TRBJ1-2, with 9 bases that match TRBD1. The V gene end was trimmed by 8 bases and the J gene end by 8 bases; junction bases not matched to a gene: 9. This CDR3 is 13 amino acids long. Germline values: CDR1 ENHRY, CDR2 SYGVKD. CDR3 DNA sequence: TGTGCCATCGGACCGGGACAGGGAAGGGGCTACACCTTC. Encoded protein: CAIGPGQGRGYTF.

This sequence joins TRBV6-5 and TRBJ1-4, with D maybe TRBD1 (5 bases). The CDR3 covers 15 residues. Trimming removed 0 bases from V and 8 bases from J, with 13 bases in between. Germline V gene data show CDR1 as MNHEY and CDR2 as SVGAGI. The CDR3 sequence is CASSYSQGTAEKLFF. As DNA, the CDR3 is TGTGCCAGCAGTTACTCGCAGGGAACAGCGGAAAAACTGTTTTTT.

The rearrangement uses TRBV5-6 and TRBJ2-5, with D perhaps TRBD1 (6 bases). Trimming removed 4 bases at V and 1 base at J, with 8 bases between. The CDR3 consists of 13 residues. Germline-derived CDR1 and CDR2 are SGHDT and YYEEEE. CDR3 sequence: CASSVDSQETQYF. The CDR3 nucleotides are TGTGCCAGCAGCGTGGACAGCCAAGAGACCCAGTACTTC.

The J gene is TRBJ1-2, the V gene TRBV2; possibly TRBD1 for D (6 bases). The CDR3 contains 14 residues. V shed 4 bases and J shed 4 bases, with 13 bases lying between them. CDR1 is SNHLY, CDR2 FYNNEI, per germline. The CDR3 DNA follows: TGTGCCAGCAGTGGAACCCAGGGGTTCTATGGCTACACCTTC. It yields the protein CASSGTQGFYGYTF.